This T cell receptor (beta chain) was identified in a study of blood T cell repertoires in COVID-19 (dated by TCRdb to 2020 to 2022). About the full investigation: Collaborator samples came from the United States, Italy and Spain and covered acute and convalescent phases of COVID-19. The repertoires were released in a freely available public database intended as a resource for research on the immune response to SARS-CoV-2. Where available, HLA class I and class II types were obtained from metadata supplied by the sample provider rather than from assay-based typing. The material from the prospective study consisted of cDNA or gDNA derived from T cells, B-cell-depleted T cells, or PBMCs. Sample metadata almost always included a de-identified subject ID, COVID-19 status, age in years and sex. The samples were drawn from two sources: the first 160 participants of the ongoing ImmuneRACE study, and approximately 1,300 subjects contributed by 6 global collaborators. The dataset comprised deeply sampled blood TCRbeta repertoires from subjects exposed to, actively infected with, or recovered from COVID-19.

Enrolling through a virtual design, the prospective study's participants ranged in age from roughly 18 to 100 years and lived across more than 20 United States geographic areas. In the prospective study, participants were assigned to cohorts based on the clinical history participants reported in a screening survey and a study questionnaire. Recovered participants in ImmuneRACE Cohort 3 were defined by two consecutive negative NP/OP PCR tests, clearance by a healthcare professional, or resolution of symptoms. In the prospective study, whole blood, serum and a nasopharyngeal or oropharyngeal swab were collected from each participant by mobile phlebotomists. Prospective study participants could optionally give additional blood draws and questionnaires over an approximately 2-month period. Before DNA extraction, prospective study blood samples were shipped either frozen or at room temperature. The immunoSEQ Assay, a bias-controlled multiplex PCR, was used to amplify TCRbeta CDR3 regions from genomic DNA. Concerning the study's data processing: Nucleated cell counts per sample were estimated from amplification of reference gene primers within the assay. Sequence reads were collapsed and filtered to measure the absolute abundance of every unique TCRbeta CDR3 rearrangement. For each sample, productive Simpson clonality was calculated as the square root of Simpson's diversity index over productive rearrangements. TCRdb stores this immuneACCESS table with in-frame sequences only. Part of the clones is absent; in the studies checked, under half of the shortfall reflects unresolved V genes, and no reason is known for the rest. The V and J calls and the clone size are those of that table, but D and trimming were determined from the DNA. This sample is represented by fewer than 300,000 clones; around 90% of them were singletons. 1% to 1.3% of the sample comes from the top ten.

Points on this clone: Its antigen specificity is not known. Qualities for individual bases were not recorded, and no much larger clone is one base off.

Counted from cysteine to phenylalanine, this CDR3 has 14 amino acids. Solely the CDR3 DNA is kept, with 42 bases framed from the first base. In the germline V gene, CDR1 corresponds to SGHTA and CDR2 to FQGNSA. V is cut by 8 bases and J by 0 bases, and the space between the germline ends is 11 bases. Broader findings and caveats from the paper: How much clinical and demographic metadata was included differed by source and by participant, and the metadata was provided uncurated.

This clonotype was sampled from a woman in her 30s who had recovered from COVID-19. The sequenced material came from PBMCs or T cells enriched from blood (not recorded which). Recombination connected TRBV7-2 to TRBJ1-5, with a weak D call of TRBD1 (5 bases match). Here is the DNA: TGTGCCAGCTCCTGGGACTATAGCAATCAGCCCCAGCATTTT. The encoded protein is CASSWDYSNQPQHF.